The T cell receptor (beta chain) described here comes from a study of cytotoxic CD8 clonotypes in ibrutinib-treated CLL. Study in general: Of a cohort that held roughly eleven relapsed/refractory and roughly 14 treatment-naive patients, around 18 were IGHV unmutated. Outcomes included some 25 partial and 2 complete responses; after median approximately 70 months, roughly 14 stayed remitted and approximately 12 progressed. Specimens for response were gathered following a median approximately 12 months of therapy, spanning 6 to 36.

The germline V gene has CDR1 LGHNA and CDR2 YSLEER. The CDR3 has 13 amino acids. V dropped 1 base and J dropped 10 bases, with 11 bases sitting between them. Sequenced by immunoSEQ multiplex PCR; TCRdb stores in-frame clones only, minus some. The sample consists of some 310,000 clones, almost 80% of them appearing once. Study-wide results and limits: Sampling time points were not equivalent between sustained-remission and progressing patients.

On this clone itself: No antigen is known for it.

The genes are TRBV4-3 and TRBJ2-1; the D is unclear. Sample: PBMCs, taken before ibrutinib treatment. The clonotype originates from a human donor with chronic lymphocytic leukemia. CDR3 sequence (DNA): TGCGCCAGCAGCCAAGGTGCTAGGGCAGAGCAGTTCTTC. This codes for CASSQGARAEQFF.